The present TCR beta chain was sequenced within a study of regulatory T cells in long-lasting Graves disease. Study context: Treatment with antithyroid drugs for over 5 years, together with positive TSH receptor antibodies, meant persistent Graves' disease. General observations from the study: Newly diagnosed patients shared 950 to 1,000 public clonotypes; persistent patients shared 2,500 to 3,000.

Comments on this clonotype: As yet, its antigen is unknown.

Time point meaning: persistent/refractory GD, antithyroid drugs over 5 years with positive TRAb. PBMCs provided the RNA from which the TCR library was made. Germline CDR1 SGHRS, CDR2 YFSETQ. This CDR3 is built from 14 residues. Trimming removed 2 bases at V and 3 bases at J, with 9 bases between. Assembly of TCR beta libraries relied on iRepertoire HTBI primers together with Arm-PCR of CDR3 regions. TCRdb reprocessed the multiplex PCR reads with MiXCR, giving one entry per CDR3 protein. The sample lists some 440,000 distinct CDR3 sequences, 20% to 25% seen once, with 7% to 9.5% in the top ten. The rearrangement uses TRBV5-1 and TRBJ2-1; D possibly corresponds to TRBD1 (5 bases). The sample here was peripheral blood mononuclear cells (PBMCs), taken when the disease was refractory, from a patient treated with antithyroid drugs. The source is a female donor with Graves disease. In DNA form, the CDR3 reads TGCGCCAGCAGCTTTTCCCAGGGCTACAATGAGCAGTTCTTC. This sequence encodes CASSFSQGYNEQFF.